A selection of T cell receptor beta chains follows, all from one sample in a study of CD4 T cells in relation to SARS-CoV-2 and coronaviruses. The data were produced by immunoSEQ multiplex PCR, yet TCRdb's version contains in-frame clones alone and is incomplete. The sample contains 20,000 to 25,000 clones, 76% of which appear only once. Their cognate antigens are unknown. Sequencing was carried out using CD4+ T cells from PBMCs, cultured in vitro. The receptors here all came from a human donor in good health. CDR3s include the opening cysteine and the closing phenylalanine or tryptophan. Each record gives: clone size, CDR3 length, J gene, V gene, D gene, CDR3 protein, CDR3 DNA. The D gene is left open where the match is weak. Clone sizes are given selectively: once, few, many, or a class where the clone is expanded.

>once|11|TRBJ2-5|TRBV27|NA
CASSHKETQYF
TGTGCCAGCAGTCACAAAGAGACCCAGTACTTC
>NA|13|TRBJ2-3|TRBV19|NA
CASGGGSTDTQYF
TGTGCCAGCGGTGGCGGTAGCACAGATACGCAGTATTTT
>NA|14|TRBJ2-2|TRBV27|TRBD1
CASRMTGITGELFF
TGTGCCAGCAGGATGACAGGGATCACCGGGGAGCTGTTTTTT
>once|15|TRBJ1-6|TRBV6-5|NA
CASSYEGALGSPLHF
TGTGCCAGCAGTTACGAAGGGGCTTTGGGTTCACCCCTCCACTTT
>once|14|TRBJ2-7|TRBV25-1|NA
CASSEFSASYEQYF
TGTGCCAGCAGTGAATTTTCGGCCTCCTACGAGCAGTACTTC
>NA|13|TRBJ1-1|TRBV6-2/TRBV6-3|NA
CASSYWLGSEAFF
TGTGCCAGCAGTTACTGGTTGGGGTCTGAAGCTTTCTTT
>few|16|TRBJ1-6|TRBV13|NA
CASSLGRRGSSSPLHF
TGTGCCAGCAGCTTAGGCAGGCGGGGATCGAGTTCACCCCTCCACTTT
>NA|14|TRBJ1-1|TRBV6-2/TRBV6-3|NA
CASSYGQTNTEAFF
TGTGCCAGCAGTTACGGACAGACGAACACTGAAGCTTTCTTT
>NA|13|TRBJ1-2|TRBV6-6|NA
CASSSRLEDGYTF
TGTGCCAGCAGCTCGCGCCTGGAGGATGGCTACACCTTC
>NA|14|TRBJ2-7|TRBV9|TRBD1
CASSPRDRVGEQYF
TGTGCCAGCAGCCCCCGTGACAGGGTTGGGGAGCAGTACTTC
>once|13|TRBJ1-1|TRBV12-3/TRBV12-4|NA
CASSAGWGTEAFF
TGTGCCAGCAGTGCCGGGTGGGGCACTGAAGCTTTCTTT
>once|16|TRBJ2-2|TRBV7-2|TRBD2
CASSFSGGAYSGELFF
TGTGCCAGCAGCTTTAGCGGGGGGGCCTATTCCGGGGAGCTGTTTTTT
>few|13|TRBJ1-5|TRBV2|NA
CASREGLNQPQHF
TGTGCCAGCAGGGAGGGCCTCAATCAGCCCCAGCATTTT
>few|13|TRBJ2-1|TRBV18|NA
CASSPGTDNEQFF
TGTGCCAGCTCACCCGGGACGGACAATGAGCAGTTCTTC
>NA|13|TRBJ1-3|TRBV19|TRBD1
CASRGGQGDTIYF
TGTGCCAGTAGGGGAGGACAGGGGGACACCATATATTTT
>NA|15|TRBJ2-1|TRBV7-2|TRBD2
CASSLAWGEGNEQFF
TGTGCCAGCAGCTTAGCTTGGGGGGAGGGGAATGAGCAGTTCTTC
>NA|15|TRBJ2-1|TRBV27|TRBD2
CASSPLAGSYNEQFF
TGTGCCAGCAGCCCTCTAGCGGGGAGTTACAATGAGCAGTTCTTC
>NA|18|TRBJ2-3|TRBV28|TRBD1
CASSLTGTGFFGTDTQYF
TGTGCCAGCAGCCTCACAGGGACAGGGTTTTTCGGCACAGATACGCAGTATTTT
>once|13|TRBJ2-3|TRBV12-3/TRBV12-4|NA
CASRTSTADTQYF
TGTGCCAGCAGAACTAGCACCGCAGATACGCAGTATTTT
>NA|15|TRBJ1-1|TRBV28|TRBD1
CASSSPGQANTEAFF
TGTGCCAGCAGTTCCCCGGGACAGGCGAACACTGAAGCTTTCTTT
>few|15|TRBJ2-7|TRBV19|NA
CASSIVRGLEYEQYF
TGTGCCAGTAGTATAGTGAGGGGGTTGGAATACGAGCAGTACTTC
>once|15|TRBJ2-3|TRBV5-1|TRBD1
CASSLEGQGGDTQYF
TGCGCCAGCAGCTTGGAGGGACAGGGGGGAGATACGCAGTATTTT
>NA|16|TRBJ2-7|TRBV3-1/TRBV3-2|NA
CASSQEEHRISYEQYF
TGTGCCAGCAGCCAAGAAGAGCACAGAATATCCTACGAGCAGTACTTC
>NA|19|TRBJ1-5|TRBV4-1|NA
CASSQDSWVVPSPKRPQHF
TGCGCCAGCAGCCAAGATTCGTGGGTCGTGCCGTCACCCAAGAGGCCCCAGCATTTT
>NA|16|TRBJ2-5|TRBV6-5|NA
CASSYVRGEVQETQYF
TGTGCCAGCAGTTACGTGCGAGGGGAAGTCCAAGAGACCCAGTACTTC
>NA|16|TRBJ2-1|TRBV6-4|NA
CASSVDAGAFNNEQFF
TGTGCCAGCAGTGTGGATGCGGGGGCTTTTAACAATGAGCAGTTCTTC
>NA|17|TRBJ1-1|TRBV5-4|NA
CASSLAIGAGVGTEAFF
TGTGCCAGCAGCTTGGCAATCGGGGCAGGGGTCGGAACTGAAGCTTTCTTT
>NA|16|TRBJ2-5|TRBV14|TRBD1
CASSQGVGQAEETQYF
TGTGCCAGCAGCCAAGGTGTGGGACAGGCCGAAGAGACCCAGTACTTC
>NA|16|TRBJ2-2|TRBV9|TRBD2
CASSVRGRGNTGELFF
TGTGCCAGCAGCGTTCGCGGGAGAGGGAACACCGGGGAGCTGTTTTTT
>NA|12|TRBJ1-1|TRBV18|NA
CASSQKDREAFF
TGTGCCAGCTCACAAAAGGACAGAGAAGCTTTCTTT
>NA|13|TRBJ1-5|TRBV5-1|NA
CASSLGADQPQHF
TGCGCCAGCAGCTTGGGGGCAGATCAGCCCCAGCATTTT
>few|16|TRBJ1-5|TRBV4-3|NA
CASSQDTGIEDQPQHF
TGCGCCAGCAGCCAAGATACGGGGATAGAGGATCAGCCCCAGCATTTT
>NA|14|TRBJ1-1|TRBV10-3|TRBD1
CAISAGQGNTEAFF
TGTGCCATCAGTGCCGGACAGGGGAACACTGAAGCTTTCTTT
>NA|17|TRBJ1-3|TRBV5-1|NA
CASSHLDSHRAGNTIYF
TGCGCCAGCAGCCACTTGGATTCACACAGGGCTGGAAACACCATATATTTT
>few|16|TRBJ2-2|TRBV6-4|NA
CASSDPRQANTGELFF
TGTGCCAGCAGTGACCCCCGACAGGCCAACACCGGGGAGCTGTTTTTT
>few|17|TRBJ2-2|TRBV11-2|TRBD2
CASSLVVLAGVAGELFF
TGTGCCAGCAGCTTAGTCGTTCTAGCGGGTGTGGCCGGGGAGCTGTTTTTT
>NA|16|TRBJ2-7|TRBV27|TRBD2
CASSFDPLAGIYEQYF
TGTGCCAGCAGTTTTGATCCCCTAGCGGGAATCTACGAGCAGTACTTC
>NA|15|TRBJ2-3|TRBV11-2|NA
CASSPSGAYTDTQYF
TGTGCCAGCAGCCCCTCGGGGGCCTACACAGATACGCAGTATTTT
>NA|16|TRBJ2-7|TRBV6-2/TRBV6-3|NA
CASSSPGLGQSYEQYF
TGTGCCAGCAGCTCCCCGGGTTTAGGGCAGTCCTACGAGCAGTACTTC
>NA|14|TRBJ1-1|TRBV11-3|NA
CASSLGQTNTEAFF
TGTGCCAGCAGCCTCGGACAGACGAACACTGAAGCTTTCTTT
>NA|17|TRBJ2-1|TRBV3-1/TRBV3-2|TRBD2
CASSQDIGLGSYNEQFF
TGTGCCAGCAGCCAAGATATTGGACTAGGTTCCTACAATGAGCAGTTCTTC
>NA|14|TRBJ2-3|TRBV14|NA
CASSRLLGKDTQYF
TGTGCCAGCAGCCGACTTTTGGGGAAAGATACGCAGTATTTT
>NA|15|TRBJ2-5|TRBV18|NA
CASSPPGRGGETQYF
TGTGCCAGCTCACCACCAGGGAGAGGAGGAGAGACCCAGTACTTC
>NA|16|TRBJ1-3|TRBV18|NA
CASSPEPGSYGNTIYF
TGTGCCAGCTCACCAGAGCCGGGGAGTTATGGAAACACCATATATTTT
>NA|16|TRBJ2-1|TRBV12-5|TRBD2
CASGLVPGGPDNEQFF
TGTGCTAGTGGTTTGGTCCCGGGAGGTCCCGACAATGAGCAGTTCTTC
>once|14|TRBJ2-5|TRBV2|NA
CASRLSLAAETQYF
TGTGCCAGCAGACTATCTCTGGCCGCAGAGACCCAGTACTTC
>once|17|TRBJ2-3|TRBV19|NA
CASSMTVPSFNTDTQYF
TGTGCCAGTAGTATGACCGTACCCTCCTTCAACACAGATACGCAGTATTTT
>NA|14|TRBJ1-1|TRBV2|TRBD1
CASSGQGGGTEAFF
TGTGCCAGCAGCGGGCAGGGGGGTGGCACTGAAGCTTTCTTT